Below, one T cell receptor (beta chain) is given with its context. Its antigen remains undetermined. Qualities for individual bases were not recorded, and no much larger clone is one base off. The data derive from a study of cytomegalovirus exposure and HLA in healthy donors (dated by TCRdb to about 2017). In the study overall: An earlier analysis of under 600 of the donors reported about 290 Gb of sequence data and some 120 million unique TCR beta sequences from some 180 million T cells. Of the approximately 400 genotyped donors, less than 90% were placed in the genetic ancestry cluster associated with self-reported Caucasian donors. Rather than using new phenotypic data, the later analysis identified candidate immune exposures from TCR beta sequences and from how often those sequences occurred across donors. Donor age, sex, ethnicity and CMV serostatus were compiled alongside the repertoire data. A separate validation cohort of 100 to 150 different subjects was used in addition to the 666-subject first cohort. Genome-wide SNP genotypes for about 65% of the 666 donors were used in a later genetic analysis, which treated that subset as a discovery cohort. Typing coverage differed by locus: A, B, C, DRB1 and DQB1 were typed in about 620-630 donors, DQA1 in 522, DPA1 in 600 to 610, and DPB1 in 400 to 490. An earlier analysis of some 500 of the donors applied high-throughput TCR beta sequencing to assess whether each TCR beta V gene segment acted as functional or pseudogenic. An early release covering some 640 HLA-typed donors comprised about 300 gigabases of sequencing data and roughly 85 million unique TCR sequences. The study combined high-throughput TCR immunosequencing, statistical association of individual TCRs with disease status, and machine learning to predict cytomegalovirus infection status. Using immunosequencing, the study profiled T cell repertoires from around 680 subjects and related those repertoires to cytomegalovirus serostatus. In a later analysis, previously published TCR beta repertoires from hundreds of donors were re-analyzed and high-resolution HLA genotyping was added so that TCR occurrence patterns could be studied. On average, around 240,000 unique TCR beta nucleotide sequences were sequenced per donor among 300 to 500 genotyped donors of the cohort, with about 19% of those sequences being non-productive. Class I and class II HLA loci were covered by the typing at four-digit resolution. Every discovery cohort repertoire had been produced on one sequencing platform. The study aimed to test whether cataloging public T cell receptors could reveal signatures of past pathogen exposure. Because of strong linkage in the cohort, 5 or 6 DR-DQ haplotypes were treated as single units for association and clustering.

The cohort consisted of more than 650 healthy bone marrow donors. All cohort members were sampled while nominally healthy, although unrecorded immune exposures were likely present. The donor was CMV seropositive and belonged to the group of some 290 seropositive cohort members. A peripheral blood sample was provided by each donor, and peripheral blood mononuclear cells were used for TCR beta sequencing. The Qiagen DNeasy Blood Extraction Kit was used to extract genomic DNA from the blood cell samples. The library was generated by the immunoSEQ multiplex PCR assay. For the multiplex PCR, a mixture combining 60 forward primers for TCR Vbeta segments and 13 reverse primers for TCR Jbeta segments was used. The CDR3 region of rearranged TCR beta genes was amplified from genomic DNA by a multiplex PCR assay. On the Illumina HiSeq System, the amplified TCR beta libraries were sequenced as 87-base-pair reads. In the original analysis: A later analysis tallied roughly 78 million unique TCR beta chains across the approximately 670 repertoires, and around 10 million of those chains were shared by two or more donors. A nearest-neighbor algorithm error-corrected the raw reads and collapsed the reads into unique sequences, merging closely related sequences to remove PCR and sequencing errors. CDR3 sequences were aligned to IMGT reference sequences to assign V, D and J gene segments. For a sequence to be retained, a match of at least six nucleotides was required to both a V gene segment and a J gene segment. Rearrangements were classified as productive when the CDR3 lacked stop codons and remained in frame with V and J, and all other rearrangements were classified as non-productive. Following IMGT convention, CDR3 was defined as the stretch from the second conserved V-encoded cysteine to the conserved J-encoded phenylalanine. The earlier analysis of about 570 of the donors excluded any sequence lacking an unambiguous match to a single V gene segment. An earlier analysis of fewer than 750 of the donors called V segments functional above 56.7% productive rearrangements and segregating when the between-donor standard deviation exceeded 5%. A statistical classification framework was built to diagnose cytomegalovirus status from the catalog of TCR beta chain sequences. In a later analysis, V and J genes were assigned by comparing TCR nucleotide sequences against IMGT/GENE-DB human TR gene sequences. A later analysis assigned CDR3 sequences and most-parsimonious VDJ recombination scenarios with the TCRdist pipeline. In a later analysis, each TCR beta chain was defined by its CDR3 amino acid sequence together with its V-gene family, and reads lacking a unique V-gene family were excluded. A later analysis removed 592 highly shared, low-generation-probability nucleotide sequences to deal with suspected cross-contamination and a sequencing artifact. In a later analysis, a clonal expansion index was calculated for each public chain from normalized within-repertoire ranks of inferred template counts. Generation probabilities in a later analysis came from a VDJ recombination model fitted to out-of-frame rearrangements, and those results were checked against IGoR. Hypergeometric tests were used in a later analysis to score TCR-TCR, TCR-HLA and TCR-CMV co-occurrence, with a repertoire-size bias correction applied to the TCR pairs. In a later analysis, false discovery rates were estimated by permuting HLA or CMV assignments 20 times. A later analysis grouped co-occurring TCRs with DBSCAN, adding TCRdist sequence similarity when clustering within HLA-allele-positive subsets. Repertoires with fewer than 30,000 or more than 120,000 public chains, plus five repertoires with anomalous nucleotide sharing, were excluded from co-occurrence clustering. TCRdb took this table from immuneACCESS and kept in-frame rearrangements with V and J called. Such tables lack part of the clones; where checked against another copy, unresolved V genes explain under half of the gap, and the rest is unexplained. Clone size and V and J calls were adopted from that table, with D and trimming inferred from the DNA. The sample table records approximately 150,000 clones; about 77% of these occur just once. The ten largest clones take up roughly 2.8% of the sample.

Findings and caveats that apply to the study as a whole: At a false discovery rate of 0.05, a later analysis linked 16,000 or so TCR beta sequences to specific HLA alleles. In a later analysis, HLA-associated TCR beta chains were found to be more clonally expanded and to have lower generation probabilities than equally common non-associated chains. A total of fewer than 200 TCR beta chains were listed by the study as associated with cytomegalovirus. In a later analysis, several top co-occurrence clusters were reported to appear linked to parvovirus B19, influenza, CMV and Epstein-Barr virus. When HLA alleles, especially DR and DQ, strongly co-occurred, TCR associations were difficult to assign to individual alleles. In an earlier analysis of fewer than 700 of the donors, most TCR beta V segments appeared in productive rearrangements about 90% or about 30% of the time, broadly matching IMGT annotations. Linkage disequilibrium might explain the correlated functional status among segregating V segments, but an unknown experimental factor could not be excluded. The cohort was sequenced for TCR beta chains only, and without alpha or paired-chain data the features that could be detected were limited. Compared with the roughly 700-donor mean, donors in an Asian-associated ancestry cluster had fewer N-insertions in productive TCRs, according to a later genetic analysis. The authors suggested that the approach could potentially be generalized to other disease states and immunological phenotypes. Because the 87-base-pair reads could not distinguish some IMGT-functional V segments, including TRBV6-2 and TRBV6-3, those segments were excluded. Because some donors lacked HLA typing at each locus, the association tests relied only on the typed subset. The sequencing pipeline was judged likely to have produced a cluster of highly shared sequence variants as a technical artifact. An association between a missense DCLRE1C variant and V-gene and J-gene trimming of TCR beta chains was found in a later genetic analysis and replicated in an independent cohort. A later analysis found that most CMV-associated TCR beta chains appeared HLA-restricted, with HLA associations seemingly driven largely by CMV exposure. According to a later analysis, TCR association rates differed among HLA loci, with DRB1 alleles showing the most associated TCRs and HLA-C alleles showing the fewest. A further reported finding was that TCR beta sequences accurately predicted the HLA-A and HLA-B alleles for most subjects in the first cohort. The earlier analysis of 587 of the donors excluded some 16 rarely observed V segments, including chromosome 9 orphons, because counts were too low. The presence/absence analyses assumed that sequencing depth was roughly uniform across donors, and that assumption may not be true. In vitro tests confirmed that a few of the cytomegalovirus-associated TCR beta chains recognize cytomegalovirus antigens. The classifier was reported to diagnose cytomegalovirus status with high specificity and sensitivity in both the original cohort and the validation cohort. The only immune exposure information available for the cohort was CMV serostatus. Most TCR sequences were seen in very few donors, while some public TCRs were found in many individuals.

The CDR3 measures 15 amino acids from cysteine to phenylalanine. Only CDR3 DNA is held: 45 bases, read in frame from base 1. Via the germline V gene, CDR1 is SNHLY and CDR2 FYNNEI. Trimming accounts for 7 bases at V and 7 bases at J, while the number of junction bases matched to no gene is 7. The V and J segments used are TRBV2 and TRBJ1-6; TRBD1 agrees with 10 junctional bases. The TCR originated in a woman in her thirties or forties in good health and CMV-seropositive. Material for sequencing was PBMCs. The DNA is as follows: TGTGCCAGCACCGGACAGGGGGAATCAAATTCACCCCTCCACTTT. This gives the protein CASTGQGESNSPLHF.